One and the same sample provided the 14 T cell receptor beta chains below, sequenced in a study of blood T cell repertoires in COVID-19. Using immunoSEQ multiplex PCR, the repertoire was profiled, and TCRdb retains in-frame clones only, with some absent. The sample lists more than 300,000 clones, over 90% occurring once. Material: PBMCs or T cells enriched from blood (not recorded which). The receptors come from a woman in her 30s who had been exposed to COVID-19.

This rearrangement joins TRBV19 to TRBJ2-1; 8 positions match TRBD2. Germline V gives CDR1 LNHDA, CDR2 SQIVND (reference sequence). The CDR3 covers 16 residues. The V segment lost 1 base and the J segment 1 base; nucleotides outside the gene matches: 3. The CDR3 reads CASSIGRGASYNEQFF. The DNA of the CDR3 is TGTGCCAGTAGTATAGGGCGGGGGGCGTCCTACAATGAGCAGTTCTTC.

The chain employs TRBV4-1 and TRBJ1-1; no firm D call. Germline CDR1 and CDR2: MGHRA and YSYEKL. The V end lost 2 bases, the J end lost 0 bases, and 7 bases lay between the germline ends. This CDR3 region has 14 residues. CDR3 amino acids: CASSQSRMNTEAFF. DNA for the CDR3: TGCGCCAGCAGCCAAAGCAGGATGAACACTGAAGCTTTCTTT.

This chain uses TRBV7-8 with TRBJ1-5; tentative D call: TRBD1 (5 bases). The CDR3 length is 15 residues. Trimming stripped 0 bases from V and 2 bases from J, with 8 bases between. The germline CDR1 and CDR2 sequences are SGHVS and FQNEAQ. This CDR3 reads CASSLAGAGNQPQHF. The CDR3 coding sequence is TGTGCCAGCAGCTTAGCAGGGGCTGGCAATCAGCCCCAGCATTTT.

This chain joins TRBV5-1 and TRBJ2-7, with D possibly being TRBD1 (5 bases). V was cut by 5 bases and J by 2 bases, with 17 bases left in between. This CDR3 comprises 15 residues. The germline CDR1 and CDR2 sequences are SGHRS and YFSETQ. The CDR3 nucleotides read TGCGCCAGCAGGCGAAATTCCGACAGTACCTACGAGCAGTACTTC. Its protein is CASRRNSDSTYEQYF.

The V call is TRBV7-2, the J call TRBJ2-1; no clear D gene. Trimming removed 3 bases at V and 2 bases at J, with 8 bases between. The germline V gene encodes CDR1 SGHTA and CDR2 FQGNSA. There are 14 residues in the CDR3. The CDR3 here is CASSFDWTYNEQFF. CDR3 bases: TGTGCCAGCAGCTTCGACTGGACCTACAATGAGCAGTTCTTC.

The chain recombines TRBV6-9 with TRBJ2-7, with TRBD1 as a possible D gene (7 bases). Per germline, CDR1 MNHGY and CDR2 SVAAGI. The V end lost 4 bases, the J end lost 7 bases, and 14 bases lay between the germline ends. CDR3 length equals 13 residues. The CDR3 reads CASSSRGAWEQYF. The CDR3 DNA is TGTGCCAGCAGTTCCAGGGGGGCGTGGGAGCAGTACTTC.

This clone was counted a few times. The CDR3 is CAIMGQGALYNEQFF. The CDR3 DNA is TGTGCCATCATGGGACAGGGAGCCCTCTACAATGAGCAGTTCTTC. The J gene is TRBJ2-1, the V gene TRBV10-3, with 9 positions matching TRBD1. V lost 7 bases to trimming and J lost 3 bases; unmatched junction nucleotides: 7. The germline CDR1 and CDR2 sequences are ENHRY and SYGVKD. The CDR3 loop spans 15 amino acids.

This clone has just a few counts. V is TRBV6-5 and J is TRBJ1-2, with 7 bases that match TRBD1. The CDR3 runs to 15 residues. Trimming took 5 bases from V and 7 from J; bases not matched to a gene: 13. The V gene's germline CDR1 is MNHEY and CDR2 SVGAGI. Here the CDR3 reads CASSLHGQERSGYTF. For the CDR3, the DNA is TGTGCCAGCAGTCTCCATGGACAGGAGCGAAGTGGCTACACCTTC.

The chain carries TRBV12-3 or TRBV12-4 and TRBJ1-6; D call uncertain. CDR3 length: 13 residues. Trimming pared 8 bases from V and 7 bases from J, leaving 12 bases between. In DNA, the CDR3 is TGTGCCAGCGGGCCTGCTCCAAATTCACCCCTCCACTTT. Amino acids: CASGPAPNSPLHF.

The chain uses TRBV5-1 and TRBJ2-5; D might be TRBD2 (5 bases). Germline V gene sequence: CDR1 SGHRS, CDR2 YFSETQ. There are 13 residues in the CDR3. V was trimmed by 2 bases and J by 5 bases, leaving 10 bases between them. The chain's CDR3 is CASSFPPGETQYF. The CDR3 DNA reads TGCGCCAGCAGCTTCCCTCCGGGGGAGACCCAGTACTTC.

J is TRBJ1-1 and V is TRBV10-2; a possible D gene is TRBD1 (6 bases). Germline V lookup: CDR1 WSHSY, CDR2 SAAADI. The length of the CDR3 is 14 residues. V gave up 7 bases and J gave up 4 bases, with 16 bases separating them. The CDR3 DNA reads TGCGCCAGCATTAACGGGACAAAATCCACTGAAGCTTTCTTT. This codes for CASINGTKSTEAFF.

V and J are TRBV4-3 and TRBJ1-1; no definite D call. This CDR3 contains 13 residues. The germline gives CDR1 LGHNA, CDR2 YSLEER. V lost 5 bases and J lost 3, with 10 bases in between. CDR3 amino acids: CASSGGGYTEAFF. The CDR3 coding sequence is TGCGCCAGCAGCGGAGGAGGATACACTGAAGCTTTCTTT.

The rearrangement links TRBV18 to TRBJ1-4; 10 bases map to TRBD1. The V segment lost 0 bases and the J segment 7 bases; nucleotides outside the gene matches: 2. This CDR3 has 15 residues. The germline gives CDR1 KGHSH, CDR2 LQKENI. CDR3 sequence: CASSPPRTGGEKLFF. The CDR3 DNA reads TGTGCCAGCTCACCACCAAGGACAGGGGGTGAAAAACTGTTTTTT.

This CDR3 is CASSPGTSGGAGEQFF. Written as DNA, the CDR3 is TGTGCCAGCAGCCCGGGGACTAGCGGGGGGGCCGGTGAGCAGTTCTTC. The chain joins TRBV11-2 to TRBJ2-1, with 16 bases lining up with TRBD2. The CDR3 consists of 16 residues. The germline V gene encodes CDR1 SGHAT and CDR2 FQNNGV. The V segment lost 5 bases and the J segment 9 bases; nucleotides outside the gene matches: 7.